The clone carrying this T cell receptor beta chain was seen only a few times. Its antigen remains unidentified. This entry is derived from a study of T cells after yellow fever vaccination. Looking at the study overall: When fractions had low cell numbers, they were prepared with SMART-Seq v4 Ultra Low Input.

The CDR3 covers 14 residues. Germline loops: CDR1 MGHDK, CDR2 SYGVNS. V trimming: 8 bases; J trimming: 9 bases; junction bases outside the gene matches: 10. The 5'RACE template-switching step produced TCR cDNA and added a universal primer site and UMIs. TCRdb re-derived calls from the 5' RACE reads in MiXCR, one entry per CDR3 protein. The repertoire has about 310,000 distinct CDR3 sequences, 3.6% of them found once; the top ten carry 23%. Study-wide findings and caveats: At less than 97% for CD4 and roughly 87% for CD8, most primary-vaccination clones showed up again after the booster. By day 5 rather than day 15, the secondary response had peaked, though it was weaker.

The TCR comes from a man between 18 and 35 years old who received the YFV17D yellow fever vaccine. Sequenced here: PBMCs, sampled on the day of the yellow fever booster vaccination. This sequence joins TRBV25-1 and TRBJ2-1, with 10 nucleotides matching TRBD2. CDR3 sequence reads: CASGSGGRPFEQFF. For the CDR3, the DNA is TGTGCCAGCGGTAGCGGGGGGCGACCATTTGAGCAGTTCTTC.